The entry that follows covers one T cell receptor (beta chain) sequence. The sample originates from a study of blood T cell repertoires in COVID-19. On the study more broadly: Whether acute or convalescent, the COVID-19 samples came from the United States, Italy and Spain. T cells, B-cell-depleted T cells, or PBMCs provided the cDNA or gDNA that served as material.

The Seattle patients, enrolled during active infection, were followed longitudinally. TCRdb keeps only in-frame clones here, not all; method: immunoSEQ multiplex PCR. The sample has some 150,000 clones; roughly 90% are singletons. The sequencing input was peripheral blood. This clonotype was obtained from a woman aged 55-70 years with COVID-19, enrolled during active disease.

CDR3 bases: TGCGCCAGCAGCCGCGGGACTAGCGGAGCTTCTACCTACGAGCAGTACTTC. Encoded protein: CASSRGTSGASTYEQYF. The chain joins TRBV5-1 to TRBJ2-7; 11 bases fit TRBD2. This CDR3 spans 17 amino acids. The V segment lost 4 bases and the J segment 2 bases; nucleotides outside the gene matches: 11. CDR1 and CDR2 (germline): SGHRS, YFSETQ. The full variable domain, completed using reference TRBV5-1 and TRBJ2-7, is KAGVTQTPRYLIKTRGQQVTLSCSPISGHRSVSWYQQTPGQGLQFLFEYFSETQRNKGNFPGRFSGRQFSNSRSEMNVSTLELGDSALYLCASSRGTSGASTYEQYFGPGTRLTVT.